The entry below describes one TCR beta chain. Antigen: not known. Primers: 60 Vbeta forward and 13 Jbeta reverse. Generated by immunoSEQ multiplex PCR, the TCRdb table keeps only in-frame clones and is missing some. The sample table sets out 150,000 or so clones. The data belong to a study of cytomegalovirus exposure and HLA in healthy donors. Overall study context: Early release data held about 85 million unique TCRs from HLA-typed donors. Regarding the study as a whole: Most TCRs appeared rarely, but some public TCRs recurred in many donors. It was in a later analysis that TCR association rates were seen to vary by HLA locus, highest for DRB1 and lowest for HLA-C. Indistinguishability led to the exclusion of some V segments, TRBV6-2 and TRBV6-3 included.

The ends lost 9 bases at V and 3 bases at J; junction bases unmatched: 8. The CDR3 covers 14 residues. Germline V gene sequence: CDR1 MNHEY, CDR2 SMNVEV (reference sequence). Sequences were obtained from PBMCs. The chain couples TRBV27 to TRBJ2-7; 10 bases match TRBD1. This TCR was recovered from a woman aged 55-69 years in good health and CMV-seronegative. For the CDR3, the DNA is TGTGCCAGTAGCCGGGACAGGGGATACTACGAGCAGTACTTC. This translates into CASSRDRGYYEQYF.